These 3 T cell receptor beta chains came from one sample sequenced in a study of cytomegalovirus exposure and HLA in healthy donors (dated by TCRdb to the late 2010s). Libraries came from the immunoSEQ multiplex PCR assay. For the multiplex PCR, a mixture combining 60 forward primers for TCR Vbeta segments and 13 reverse primers for TCR Jbeta segments was used. TCRdb re-hosts the immuneACCESS table, in-frame sequences only. Its copies lack some clones; in the studies checked, an unresolved V gene accounts for under half of them, and the cause for the rest is not known. Across this sample there are 160,000 or so clones, with about 80% seen only once. The ten biggest clones cover roughly 9% of the sample. The specimen sequenced was PBMCs. The receptors originated from a man younger than 35 in good health and CMV-seropositive.

V and J are TRBV29-1 and TRBJ2-5; TRBD1 matches 10 bases. V was clipped by 1 base and J by 4 bases; unmatched bases: 3. The CDR3 sequence is 14 residues long. Germline assignment: CDR1 SQVTM and CDR2 ANQGSEA. The CDR3 here is CSVEGGTGVETQYF. The CDR3 bases are TGCAGCGTTGAAGGGGGGACAGGGGTAGAGACCCAGTACTTC.

This clone has only a few counts. The rearrangement uses TRBV5-4 and TRBJ2-7; 7 bases are a match to TRBD2. The V gene's germline CDR1 is SGHNT and CDR2 YYREEE (reference sequence). V gave up 0 bases and J gave up 0 bases; unmatched junction bases: 3. The CDR3 is 15 amino acids. The CDR3 DNA reads TGTGCCAGCAGCTTGGGTTCGGGGGGCTCCTACGAGCAGTACTTC. Its translation: CASSLGSGGSYEQYF. Supplemented by reference TRBV5-4 and TRBJ2-7, the full variable domain reads ETGVTQSPTHLIKTRGQQVTLRCSSQSGHNTVSWYQQALGQGPQFIFQYYREEENGRGNFPPRFSGLQFPNYSSELNVNALELDDSALYLCASSLGSGGSYEQYFGPGTRLTVT.

J is TRBJ1-3 and V is TRBV5-1, with D maybe TRBD1 (6 bases). Germline V CDR1 and CDR2: SGHRS, YFSETQ. Between the trimmed V and J ends, which lost 0 bases and 4 bases, there was a span of 8 bases. The CDR3 is 14 residues long. The CDR3 DNA reads TGCGCCAGCAGCTTGGACAGGGCCGGAAACACCATATATTTT. Its protein product is CASSLDRAGNTIYF.